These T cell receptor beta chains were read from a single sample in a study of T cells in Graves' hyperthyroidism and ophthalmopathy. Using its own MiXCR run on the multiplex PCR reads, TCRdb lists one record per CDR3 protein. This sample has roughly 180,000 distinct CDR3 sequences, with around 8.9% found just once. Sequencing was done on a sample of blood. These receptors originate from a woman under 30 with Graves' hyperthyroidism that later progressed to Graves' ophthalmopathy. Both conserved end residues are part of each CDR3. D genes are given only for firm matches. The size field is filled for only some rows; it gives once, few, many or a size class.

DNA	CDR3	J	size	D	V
TGCAGCGTCCGTGGCGGGAGCTCCTACAATGAGCAGTTCTTC	CSVRGGSSYNEQFF	TRBJ2-1	NA	TRBD2	TRBV29-1
TGCAGTGCTATCCCTCTTGACTCCTACGAGCAGTACTTC	CSAIPLDSYEQYF	TRBJ2-7	many	NA	TRBV20-1
TGTGCCAGCAGCCAAGCGAAGCGGGGGTCCTACAATGAGCAGTTCTTC	CASSQAKRGSYNEQFF	TRBJ2-1	many	TRBD2	TRBV3-1
TGTGCCAGCAGTTCCTCCGCCTTGGATACTGAAGCTTTCTTT	CASSSSALDTEAFF	TRBJ1-1	few	NA	TRBV27
TGTGCCAGCAGTGTATCTAACACTGAAGCTTTCTTT	CASSVSNTEAFF	TRBJ1-1	many	NA	TRBV6-1
TGCGCCAGCAGCTTGGGTGGACTAGCCGCCAATGAGCAGTTCTTC	CASSLGGLAANEQFF	TRBJ2-1	few	TRBD2	TRBV5-1
TGTGCCAGCAGCGCGGGACTAGCGGGGGCCCAGTCCTACAATGAGCAGTTCTTC	CASSAGLAGAQSYNEQFF	TRBJ2-1	NA	TRBD2	TRBV4-2
TGTGCCAGCAGACAAGGACAGGGGACTACAAGCCGCTACGAGCAGTACTTC	CASRQGQGTTSRYEQYF	TRBJ2-7	many	TRBD1	TRBV28
TGTGCCAGCAGTAGGGACAACCTTTTAGGAAGCAATCAGCCCCAGCATTTT	CASSRDNLLGSNQPQHF	TRBJ1-5	NA	NA	TRBV6-4
TGTGCCAGCAGCTTGGGAGGACTAGCGGGGGGGCCATATGAGCAGTTCTTC	CASSLGGLAGGPYEQFF	TRBJ2-1	NA	TRBD2	TRBV5-5
TGTGCCAGTAGTTGGACTAGCGGGAGTAATGAGCAGTTCTTC	CASSWTSGSNEQFF	TRBJ2-1	many	TRBD2	TRBV19
TGTGCCAGCTCGTTTAGACAGAGCAACACTGAAGCTTTCTTT	CASSFRQSNTEAFF	TRBJ1-1	many	NA	TRBV18
TGTGCCAGCAGCTTAGATCGGGCGGGGGGGCTAAATGAGCAGTTCTTC	CASSLDRAGGLNEQFF	TRBJ2-1	few	TRBD2	TRBV11-2
TGTGCCAGCAGTCAAGCTAGCGGGGGGAATACGCAGTATTTT	CASSQASGGNTQYF	TRBJ2-3	NA	TRBD2	TRBV6-1
TGCAGTGCTAGAGATCAATCTACAGGATATTATGGCTACACCTTC	CSARDQSTGYYGYTF	TRBJ1-2	many	NA	TRBV20-1
TGCGCCAGCAGTGAGTCAGGACTGTACTCTGGAAACACCATATATTTT	CASSESGLYSGNTIYF	TRBJ1-3	many	NA	TRBV10-1
TGTGCCAGCAGCACCTCGACAGGCGCAGGGGCTGAAGCTTTCTTT	CASSTSTGAGAEAFF	TRBJ1-1	many	NA	TRBV9
TGTGCCAGCAGCCTCGTAGCGGAAGGCAAAGAGACCCAGTACTTC	CASSLVAEGKETQYF	TRBJ2-5	NA	NA	TRBV7-2